This record looks at one TCR beta chain sequence and its context. What it binds is not known. This entry is derived from a study of metastatic and nonmetastatic thyroid tumors. In the study overall: Repertoires from malignant and benign thyroid patients were compared across blood and tumor or nodule tissue. Findings of the study overall: Significantly greater TCR beta diversity was reportedly found in malignant thyroid tumors than in benign nodules (in blood and tumor).

Per the study methods: Between-group CDR3 differences, defined by clinicopathological status, yielded a distant-metastasis classifier for papillary thyroid cancer. From the PCR reads, TCRdb re-called clones with MiXCR. TCRdb, not the original authors, processed these V and J calls. The table lists roughly 15,000 clones, 26% of them singletons. The entire patient cohort was treatment-naive prior to thyroid surgery. The CDR3 sequence is 13 residues long. V was cut by 3 bases and J by 4 bases, with 9 bases left in between. Germline-derived CDR1 and CDR2 are DFQATT and SNEGSKA (reference sequence). The chain joins TRBV20-1 to TRBJ2-2; D remains ambiguous. This clonotype was obtained from a female donor with papillary thyroid cancer or a benign thyroid nodule (not recorded which). Some clones in this sample may be carry-over from other donors' samples. The material sequenced was tumor tissue. DNA of the CDR3: TGCAGTGCTAGTAGGTTAGCCACCGGGGAGCTGTTTTTT. Translated, it gives CSASRLATGELFF.